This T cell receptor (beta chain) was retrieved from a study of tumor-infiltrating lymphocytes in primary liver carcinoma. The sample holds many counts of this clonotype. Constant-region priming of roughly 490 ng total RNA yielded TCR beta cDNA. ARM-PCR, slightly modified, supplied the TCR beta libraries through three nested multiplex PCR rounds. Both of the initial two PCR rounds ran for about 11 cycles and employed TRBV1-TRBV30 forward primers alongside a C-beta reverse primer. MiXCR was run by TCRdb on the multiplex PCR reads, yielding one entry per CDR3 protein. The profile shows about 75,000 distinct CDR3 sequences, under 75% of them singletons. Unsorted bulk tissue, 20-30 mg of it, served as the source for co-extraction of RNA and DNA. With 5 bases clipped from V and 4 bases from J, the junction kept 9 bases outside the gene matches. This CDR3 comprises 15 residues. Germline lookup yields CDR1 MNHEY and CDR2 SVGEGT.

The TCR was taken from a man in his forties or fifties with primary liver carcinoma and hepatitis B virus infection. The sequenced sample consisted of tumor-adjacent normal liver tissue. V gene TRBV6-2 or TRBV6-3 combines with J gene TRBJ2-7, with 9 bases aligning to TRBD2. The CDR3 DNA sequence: TGTGCCAGCAGTCCCCTAGCGGGAAGAAGGTACGAGCAGTACTTC. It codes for CASSPLAGRRYEQYF.